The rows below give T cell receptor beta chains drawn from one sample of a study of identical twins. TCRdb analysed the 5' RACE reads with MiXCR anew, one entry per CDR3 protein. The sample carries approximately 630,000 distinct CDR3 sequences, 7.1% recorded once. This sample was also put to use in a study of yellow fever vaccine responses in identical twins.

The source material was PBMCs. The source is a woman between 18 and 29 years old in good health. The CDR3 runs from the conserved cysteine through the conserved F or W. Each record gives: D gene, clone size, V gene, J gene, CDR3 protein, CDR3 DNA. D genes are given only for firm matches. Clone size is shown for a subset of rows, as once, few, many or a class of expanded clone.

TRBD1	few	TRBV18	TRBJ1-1	CASSPLGTGYTEAFF	TGTGCCAGCTCACCACTCGGGACAGGTTACACTGAAGCTTTCTTT
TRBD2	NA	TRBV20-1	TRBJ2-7	CSASGGSTYEQYF	TGCAGTGCTAGCGGCGGGAGTACGTACGAGCAGTACTTC
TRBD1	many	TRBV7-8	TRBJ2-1	CASRKQGLAYNEQFF	TGTGCCAGCAGAAAACAGGGGTTAGCCTACAATGAGCAGTTCTTC
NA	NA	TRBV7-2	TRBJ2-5	CASSLGGGLETQYF	TGTGCCAGCAGCTTAGGTGGAGGGTTGGAGACCCAGTACTTC
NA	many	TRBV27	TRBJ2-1	CASSLRAGGYNEQFF	TGTGCCAGCAGTTTAAGGGCAGGCGGTTACAATGAGCAGTTCTTC
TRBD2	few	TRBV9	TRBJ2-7	CASSARLAPLGEQYF	TGTGCCAGCAGCGCCAGACTAGCCCCTCTAGGCGAGCAGTACTTC
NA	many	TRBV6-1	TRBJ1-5	CASSGLGESQPQHF	TGTGCCAGCAGTGGCCTTGGTGAAAGTCAGCCCCAGCATTTT
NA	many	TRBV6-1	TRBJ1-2	CASSPPTGLYGYTF	TGTGCCAGCAGCCCACCAACAGGGCTCTATGGCTACACCTTC
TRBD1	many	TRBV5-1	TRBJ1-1	CASSTGQSNTEAFF	TGCGCCAGCAGCACGGGACAGTCGAACACTGAAGCTTTCTTT
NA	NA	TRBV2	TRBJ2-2	CASSEMGDTGELFF	TGTGCCAGCAGTGAAATGGGGGACACCGGGGAGCTGTTTTTT
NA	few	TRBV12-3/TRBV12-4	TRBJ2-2	CASSLGQFANTGELFF	TGTGCCAGCAGTTTGGGACAATTCGCGAACACCGGGGAGCTGTTTTTT
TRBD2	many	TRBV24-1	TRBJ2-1	CATSDRRTSGYNEQFF	TGTGCCACCAGTGATCGCCGGACTAGCGGTTACAATGAGCAGTTCTTC
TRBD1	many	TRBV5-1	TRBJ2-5	CASSFHRGQETQYF	TGCGCCAGCAGCTTCCACAGGGGCCAAGAGACCCAGTACTTC
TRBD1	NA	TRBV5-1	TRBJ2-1	CASSLPKAGGEFYNEQFF	TGCGCCAGCAGCTTGCCGAAAGCAGGGGGCGAGTTCTACAATGAGCAGTTCTTC
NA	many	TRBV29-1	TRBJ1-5	CSVVLGGSNQPQHF	TGCAGCGTTGTCCTGGGAGGTAGCAATCAGCCCCAGCATTTT
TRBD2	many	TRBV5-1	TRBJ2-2	CASSFSGSYTGELFF	TGCGCCAGCAGCTTTAGCGGGAGTTATACCGGGGAGCTGTTTTTT
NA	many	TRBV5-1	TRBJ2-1	CASSPLPSDHNEQFF	TGCGCCAGCAGCCCCCTCCCGTCAGACCACAATGAGCAGTTCTTC
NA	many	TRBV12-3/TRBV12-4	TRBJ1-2	CASSSGRNYGYTF	TGTGCCAGCAGTTCGGGCAGGAACTATGGCTACACCTTC
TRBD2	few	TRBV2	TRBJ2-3	CASRGLAGVLQYF	TGTGCCAGCAGAGGACTAGCGGGAGTGTTACAGTATTTT
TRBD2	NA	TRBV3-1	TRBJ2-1	CASSRGLAVHEQFF	TGTGCCAGCAGCCGAGGACTAGCGGTCCATGAGCAGTTCTTC
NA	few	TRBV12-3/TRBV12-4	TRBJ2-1	CASSPSRNANEQFF	TGTGCCAGCAGTCCGTCTAGGAATGCCAATGAGCAGTTCTTC
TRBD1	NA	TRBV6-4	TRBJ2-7	CASSEGTGGYEQYF	TGTGCCAGCAGTGAGGGGACAGGGGGCTACGAGCAGTACTTC
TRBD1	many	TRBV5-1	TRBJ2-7	CASSRDRDGYEQYF	TGCGCCAGCAGCAGGGACAGGGACGGCTACGAGCAGTACTTC
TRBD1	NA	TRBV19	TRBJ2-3	CASSYRGIDTQYF	TGTGCCAGTAGTTACAGGGGGATAGATACGCAGTATTTT
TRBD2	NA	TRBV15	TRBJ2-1	CATSRIRRLAGYWSYNEQFF	TGTGCCACCAGCAGAATACGTCGACTAGCGGGATATTGGTCCTACAATGAGCAGTTCTTC
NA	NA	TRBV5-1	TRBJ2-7	CASSLAGIPDEQYF	TGCGCCAGCAGCTTGGCGGGGATCCCCGACGAGCAGTACTTC
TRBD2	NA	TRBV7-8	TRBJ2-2	CASSLGVAGGPNGELFF	TGTGCCAGCAGCTTAGGGGTGGCGGGAGGGCCAAACGGGGAGCTGTTTTTT
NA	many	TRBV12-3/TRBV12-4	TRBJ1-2	CASSVSQTNYGYTF	TGTGCCAGCAGTGTCTCCCAAACTAACTATGGCTACACCTTC
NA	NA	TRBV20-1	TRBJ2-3	CSARSEGRSTYTQYF	TGCAGTGCTAGATCTGAGGGACGGAGCACATATACGCAGTATTTT
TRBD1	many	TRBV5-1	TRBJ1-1	CASSLDGQGNTEAFF	TGCGCCAGCAGCCTTGACGGACAGGGGAACACTGAAGCTTTCTTT